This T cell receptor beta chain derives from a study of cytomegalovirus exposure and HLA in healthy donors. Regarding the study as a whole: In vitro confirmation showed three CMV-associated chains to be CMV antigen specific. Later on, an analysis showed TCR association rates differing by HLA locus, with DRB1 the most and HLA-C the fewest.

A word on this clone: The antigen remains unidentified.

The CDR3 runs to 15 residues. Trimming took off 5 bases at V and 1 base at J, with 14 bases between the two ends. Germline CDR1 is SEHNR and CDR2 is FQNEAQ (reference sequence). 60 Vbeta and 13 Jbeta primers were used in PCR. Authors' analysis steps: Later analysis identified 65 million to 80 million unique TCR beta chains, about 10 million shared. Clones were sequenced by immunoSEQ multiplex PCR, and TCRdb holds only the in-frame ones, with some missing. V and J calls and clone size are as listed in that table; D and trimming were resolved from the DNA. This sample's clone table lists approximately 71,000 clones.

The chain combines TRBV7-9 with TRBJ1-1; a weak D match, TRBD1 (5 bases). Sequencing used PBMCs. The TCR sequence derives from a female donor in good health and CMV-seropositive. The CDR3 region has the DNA TGTGCCAGCAGCCCTGGTTATGGGGCGAACACTGAAGCTTTCTTT. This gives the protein CASSPGYGANTEAFF.